Below are 6 T cell receptor beta chains sequenced from a single sample in a study of Ad26.COV2.S vaccination and SARS-CoV-2 variants. Treatment indicated: 19 received Ad26.COV2.S at low or high dose, single or two shots; about 5 received placebo; per-sample allocation not given. Following the first vaccine or placebo injection, samples were taken on day 63. TCRdb keeps only in-frame clones here, not all; method: immunoSEQ multiplex PCR. Seen here are around 450,000 clones, 90% observed once, and the top ten hold around 4.5%. The material sequenced was peripheral blood, taken in a trial of Ad26.COV2.S vaccine versus placebo. The receptor set was obtained from a person aged 18-60 years who received the Ad26.COV2.S COVID-19 vaccine or a placebo.

J is TRBJ2-3 and V is TRBV27; 7 nucleotides line up with TRBD2. The germline gives CDR1 MNHEY, CDR2 SMNVEV (reference sequence). The length of the CDR3 is 15 residues. J lost 5 bases, V lost 3 bases, and 8 bases had no gene match. CDR3 residues: CASSFGGTTRDTQYF. The DNA of the CDR3 is TGTGCCAGCAGTTTCGGGGGGACCACACGAGATACGCAGTATTTT.

This chain joins TRBV7-2 and TRBJ2-7; TRBD2 agrees at 10 bases. J gave up 3 bases and V 6 bases, and 17 bases lay outside the gene matches. The CDR3 runs 18 residues. Germline V gene data show CDR1 as SGHTA and CDR2 as FQGNSA. DNA of the CDR3: TGTGCCAGCAGTCCGGCTAGCGGGAGTCTCCTTCCCGGCTACGAGCAGTACTTC. Translation gives CASSPASGSLLPGYEQYF.

The chain recombines TRBV2 with TRBJ2-3; D not resolved. The V end was cut by 4 bases, the J end by 2 bases, with 7 bases between. This CDR3 region has 13 residues. CDR1 is SNHLY, CDR2 FYNNEI, per germline. CDR3 coding DNA: TGTGCCAGCAGTGTCCTAGTCACAGATACGCAGTATTTT. This encodes CASSVLVTDTQYF.

This clone was seen a few times. CDR3 bases: TGTGCCACCAGTGATCCAAGGAAGACAGGGCGGCCGAACACCGGGGAGCTGTTTTTT. Protein sequence: CATSDPRKTGRPNTGELFF. The genes are TRBV24-1 and TRBJ2-2, with 7 bases fitting TRBD1. Per germline, CDR1 KGHDR and CDR2 SFDVKD. The CDR3 has 19 residues. V was clipped by 3 bases and J by 0 bases; unmatched bases: 12.

This clone showed up just a few times. The CDR3 DNA reads TGTGCCAGCAGTCCCACCGCGGGGAGCCCTGGAGAGCAGTACTTC. Encoded protein: CASSPTAGSPGEQYF. The V call is TRBV7-2, the J call TRBJ2-7; TRBD2 might be the D (6 bases). Germline loops: CDR1 SGHTA, CDR2 FQGNSA. This CDR3 is 15 amino acids long. V shed 6 bases and J shed 7 bases, with 22 bases lying between them.

This clone came up once. The chain recombines TRBV7-9 with TRBJ2-1; either TRBD1 or TRBD2 may fit D (5 bases each). This CDR3 has 15 amino acids. V lost 3 bases and J 7 bases, leaving 16 bases between the germline ends. Per germline, CDR1 SEHNR and CDR2 FQNEAQ (reference sequence). The CDR3 bases are TGTGCCAGCAGCTTTTCGGGACCATCCCAGAATGAGCAGTTCTTC. This gives the protein CASSFSGPSQNEQFF.